The rows below give T cell receptor beta chains drawn from one sample of a study of T cells after yellow fever vaccination. TCRdb re-derived calls from the 5' RACE reads in MiXCR, one entry per CDR3 protein. Counted here are a few hundred thousand distinct CDR3 sequences, under 5% occurring once; the ten biggest clones make up 20% to 25%. Specimen: PBMCs, collected 5 days after the yellow fever booster vaccination. The receptors were sampled from a man aged 18 to 30 who received the YFV17D yellow fever vaccine. Both conserved end residues are part of each CDR3. D genes are given only for firm matches. Not every row has a clone size; where given, it reads once, few, many or a size class.

>NA|TRBJ2-7|TRBV20-1|NA
CSATELPPYEQYF
TGCAGTGCTACTGAATTACCCCCCTACGAGCAGTACTTC
>NA|TRBJ2-4|TRBV4-1|few
CASSQVGRGQNIQYF
TGCGCCAGCAGCCAAGTCGGCCGGGGCCAAAACATTCAGTACTTC
>NA|TRBJ1-2|TRBV11-2|few
CASSLPPGGYTF
TGTGCCAGCAGCTTACCTCCCGGTGGCTACACCTTC
>TRBD1|TRBJ1-6|TRBV6-2/TRBV6-3|many
CASRTTRGTGSPALHF
TGTGCCAGCAGAACCACGCGGGGGACAGGGTCTCCGGCACTCCACTTT
>NA|TRBJ2-3|TRBV12-3/TRBV12-4|few
CASSWTETTDTQYF
TGTGCCAGCAGTTGGACAGAAACCACAGATACGCAGTATTTT
>NA|TRBJ2-6|TRBV28|NA
CASLQSSGANVLTF
TGTGCCAGCCTCCAGAGCTCTGGGGCCAACGTCCTGACTTTC
>NA|TRBJ2-3|TRBV5-1|many
CASSLGLTAADTQYF
TGCGCCAGCAGCTTGGGACTTACGGCGGCAGATACGCAGTATTTT
>NA|TRBJ2-7|TRBV19|few
CASSIGAGSYEQYF
TGTGCCAGTAGTATCGGAGCGGGCTCCTACGAGCAGTACTTC
>NA|TRBJ2-2|TRBV12-3/TRBV12-4|many
CASGDPGHRNTGELFF
TGTGCCAGCGGCGATCCGGGACACAGAAACACCGGGGAGCTGTTTTTT
>NA|TRBJ1-2|TRBV4-3|many
CASSHQLAGGGYGYTF
TGCGCCAGCAGCCACCAATTGGCAGGAGGCGGGTATGGCTACACCTTC
>NA|TRBJ1-5|TRBV25-1|few
CASSGEGHLSNQPQHF
TGTGCCAGCAGCGGGGAGGGACACTTGAGCAATCAGCCCCAGCATTTT
>NA|TRBJ1-1|TRBV27|few
CASSFGARNTEAFF
TGTGCCAGCAGTTTCGGGGCTAGGAACACTGAAGCTTTCTTT
>NA|TRBJ2-7|TRBV27|NA
CASILVPGEQYF
NA
>NA|TRBJ1-2|TRBV4-2|NA
CASSHQETDNYGYTF
TGTGCCAGCAGCCACCAAGAGACAGATAACTATGGCTACACCTTC
>NA|TRBJ2-1|TRBV11-2|many
CASSLVGGSYNEQFF
TGTGCCAGCAGCCTCGTGGGGGGCTCCTACAATGAGCAGTTCTTC
>NA|TRBJ1-5|TRBV12-3/TRBV12-4|few
CASSRPSNQPQHF
TGTGCCAGCAGTCGGCCTTCCAATCAGCCCCAGCATTTT
>NA|TRBJ2-7|TRBV4-1|few
CASSQGVDFPREQYF
TGCGCCAGCAGCCAAGGCGTCGACTTCCCTCGGGAGCAGTACTTC
>TRBD1|TRBJ2-5|TRBV4-1|NA
CASSQEWQGAPGETQYF
TGCGCCAGCAGCCAAGAATGGCAGGGGGCGCCTGGAGAGACCCAGTACTTC
>NA|TRBJ1-4|TRBV27|few
CASSLSRGGSREKLFF
TGTGCCAGCAGTTTATCGCGTGGGGGGAGTCGAGAAAAACTGTTTTTT
>NA|TRBJ2-1|TRBV27|many
CASSFLTYNEQFF
TGTGCCAGCAGTTTCCTCACCTACAATGAGCAGTTCTTC
>NA|TRBJ2-1|TRBV19|many
CASSMSYRYGDNNEQFF
TGTGCCAGTAGTATGTCGTATCGGTACGGGGATAACAATGAGCAGTTCTTC
>TRBD2|TRBJ2-1|TRBV20-1|many
CSARPGLGTYNEQFF
TGCAGTGCTAGGCCCGGACTAGGCACCTACAATGAGCAGTTCTTC
>TRBD1|TRBJ1-2|TRBV10-3|NA
CAISEQVTTGANYGYTF
TGTGCCATCAGTGAGCAAGTAACTACAGGGGCTAACTATGGCTACACCTTC
>TRBD1|TRBJ2-7|TRBV4-1|many
CASSLGTGTYEQYF
TGCGCCAGCAGCCTGGGGACAGGGACCTACGAGCAGTACTTC
>NA|TRBJ1-1|TRBV10-3|NA
CAISSHSGRKSDTEAFF
TGTGCCATCAGCTCCCACTCAGGGAGGAAGTCGGACACTGAAGCTTTCTTT
>NA|TRBJ2-1|TRBV6-4|few
CASSVPYNEQFF
TGTGCCAGCAGTGTCCCCTACAATGAGCAGTTCTTC
>TRBD1|TRBJ1-1|TRBV4-3|many
CASSLGQVMNTEAFF
TGCGCCAGCAGCCTAGGACAGGTCATGAACACTGAAGCTTTCTTT
>NA|TRBJ2-6|TRBV5-6|few
CASRFGTYSGANVLTF
TGTGCCAGCAGATTCGGGACGTACTCTGGGGCCAACGTCCTGACTTTC
>NA|TRBJ2-7|TRBV5-1|many
CASSLSDEQYF
TGCGCCAGCAGCCTGAGCGATGAGCAGTACTTC
>TRBD1|TRBJ2-7|TRBV18|NA
CASSPPNRGDYEQYF
TGTGCCAGCTCACCACCCAACAGGGGGGACTACGAGCAGTACTTC
>NA|TRBJ1-1|TRBV20-1|many
CSARDQGRGTEAFF
TGCAGTGCTAGAGATCAGGGGAGGGGCACTGAAGCTTTCTTT
>NA|TRBJ2-3|TRBV4-3|NA
CASSQDREGGTDTQYF
TGCGCCAGCAGCCAAGACCGCGAGGGGGGCACAGATACGCAGTATTTT
>TRBD2|TRBJ2-1|TRBV11-2|NA
CASSLSVSGGNEQFF
TGTGCCAGCAGCTTAAGCGTTAGCGGGGGAAATGAGCAGTTCTTC
>TRBD2|TRBJ2-1|TRBV7-2|many
CASRTGGNNEQFF
TGTGCCAGCAGGACGGGGGGGAACAATGAGCAGTTCTTC
>NA|TRBJ2-5|TRBV7-9|many
CASSHQETQYF
TGTGCCAGCAGCCACCAAGAGACCCAGTACTTC
>TRBD1|TRBJ2-1|TRBV5-1|NA
CASSLARRTGVDEQFF
TGCGCCAGCAGCTTGGCCCGGAGGACAGGGGTAGATGAGCAGTTCTTC
>NA|TRBJ1-2|TRBV4-1|many
CASSQGGGFYGYTF
TGCGCCAGCAGCCAAGGAGGGGGATTTTATGGCTACACCTTC
>NA|TRBJ2-5|TRBV7-9|many
CASSFYNGGKETQYF
TGTGCCAGCAGCTTTTACAACGGGGGCAAAGAGACCCAGTACTTC
>NA|TRBJ2-3|TRBV5-1|NA
CASSLGVREADTQYF
TGCGCCAGCAGCTTGGGGGTAAGAGAGGCAGATACGCAGTATTTT
>TRBD2|TRBJ2-7|TRBV4-3|NA
CASSQEKSSGDYEQYF
TGCGCCAGCAGCCAAGAGAAGAGTAGCGGGGACTACGAGCAGTACTTC
>NA|TRBJ2-5|TRBV20-1|few
CSATHRWTNQETQYF
TGCAGTGCTACCCATCGTTGGACTAACCAAGAGACCCAGTACTTC
>NA|TRBJ1-2|TRBV20-1|many
CSAGLGFGYTF
TGCAGTGCCGGACTAGGGTTTGGCTACACCTTC
>NA|TRBJ1-3|TRBV28|NA
CASSPGGGRGNTIYF
TGTGCCAGCAGTCCCGGCGGGGGAAGAGGAAACACCATATATTTT
>TRBD1|TRBJ1-4|TRBV7-9|few
CASSATGNNEKLFF
TGTGCCAGCAGCGCGACAGGGAATAATGAAAAACTGTTTTTT
>NA|TRBJ2-1|TRBV20-1|few
CSAAGTLSSYNEQFF
TGCAGTGCTGCAGGGACGTTGAGCTCCTACAATGAGCAGTTCTTC
>NA|TRBJ2-2|TRBV6-6|NA
CASFGTGELFF
TGTGCCAGCTTCGGCACCGGGGAGCTGTTTTTT
>NA|TRBJ1-1|TRBV5-1|NA
CASSFGLRDTNTEAFF
TGCGCCAGCAGCTTTGGGCTCCGGGACACGAACACTGAAGCTTTCTTT
>NA|TRBJ1-1|TRBV29-1|few
CSVRSRGGPISEAFF
TGCAGCGTCCGGAGTCGGGGGGGCCCGATCTCTGAAGCTTTCTTT
>NA|TRBJ2-7|TRBV7-9|NA
CASSLAGGWRAPGSYEQYF
TGTGCCAGCAGCTTAGCTGGGGGTTGGAGGGCCCCAGGCTCCTACGAGCAGTACTTC
>TRBD1|TRBJ2-5|TRBV19|few
CASSRRQGGQTQYF
TGTGCCAGTAGCCGGAGACAGGGCGGACAGACCCAGTACTTC
>NA|TRBJ1-2|TRBV6-5|many
CASSVEGRLRGYTF
TGTGCCAGTTCCGTAGAGGGCCGCCTTAGGGGCTACACCTTC
>NA|TRBJ2-7|TRBV6-5|NA
CASQGGHEQYF
TGTGCCAGTCAAGGGGGACACGAGCAGTACTTC
>NA|TRBJ2-3|TRBV3-1|NA
CASSRVRSDTQYF
TGTGCCAGCAGCCGGGTCCGGTCAGATACGCAGTATTTT
>TRBD1|TRBJ1-1|TRBV5-6|many
CASSYTGDFGAFF
TGTGCCAGCAGCTATACAGGGGACTTCGGAGCTTTCTTT
>TRBD1|TRBJ1-1|TRBV4-1|few
CASSIYGTDVNTEAFF
TGCGCCAGCAGTATATACGGGACAGATGTGAACACTGAAGCTTTCTTT